This T cell receptor beta chain emerged from a study of cytomegalovirus exposure and HLA in healthy donors listed by TCRdb under 2017. Regarding the study in general: In an earlier analysis of approximately 640 of the donors, around 300 Gb of sequence data and roughly 100 million unique TCR beta sequences from roughly 200 million T cells were reported. About 310 gigabases of sequencing data and tens of millions of unique TCR sequences were included in an early release covering about 700 HLA-typed donors. Of the approximately 400 genotyped donors, approximately 83% fell in the genetic ancestry cluster associated with self-reported Caucasian donors. The aim of the study was to test whether cataloging public T cell receptors could identify signatures of past pathogen exposure. The study used immunosequencing to profile the T cell repertoires of under 700 subjects and linked those repertoires to cytomegalovirus serostatus. Along with the roughly 700-subject first cohort, a separate validation cohort of over a hundred different subjects was used. To predict cytomegalovirus infection status, the study combined high-throughput TCR immunosequencing, statistical association of individual TCRs with disease status, and machine learning. A later analysis re-examined previously published TCR beta repertoires from more than 550 donors and added high-resolution HLA genotyping to investigate patterns of TCR occurrence. Rather than drawing on any new phenotypic data, the later analysis identified candidate immune exposures from TCR beta sequences and the way those sequences occurred across donors. An earlier analysis of around 580 of the donors used high-throughput TCR beta sequencing to judge whether each TCR beta V gene segment behaved as functional or pseudogenic. Alongside the repertoire data, information on donor age, sex, ethnicity and CMV serostatus was compiled. A later genetic analysis took genome-wide SNP genotypes for 398 of the 666 donors and used that subset as a discovery cohort. All discovery cohort repertoires had been generated on a single sequencing platform. HLA typing covered class I and class II loci at four-digit resolution. Typing coverage differed by locus: A, B, C, DRB1 and DQB1 were typed in roughly 620-630 donors, DQA1 in 522, DPA1 in roughly 590, and DPB1 in just under 480. Several DR-DQ haplotypes were handled as single units for association and clustering because linkage in the cohort was strong. Among some 400 genotyped donors of the cohort, an average of around 240,000 unique TCR beta nucleotide sequences were sequenced per donor, around 20% of them non-productive. The paper's findings and limits, for the study overall: The sequencing pipeline was judged likely to have produced a cluster of highly shared sequence variants as a technical artifact. The earlier analysis of fewer than 750 of the donors excluded approximately 15 rarely observed V segments, including chromosome 9 orphons, because counts were too low. A later analysis found that HLA-associated TCR beta chains were more clonally expanded and had lower generation probabilities than equally common non-associated chains. In a later analysis, some 17,000 TCR beta sequences were associated with specific HLA alleles at a false discovery rate of 0.05. Correlated functional status among segregating V segments might reflect linkage disequilibrium, but an unknown experimental factor could not be ruled out. In an earlier analysis of roughly 560 of the donors, most TCR beta V segments were observed in productive rearrangements about 87% or about 30% of the time, broadly matching IMGT annotations. In a later genetic analysis, fewer N-insertions in productive TCRs were reported among donors in an Asian-associated ancestry cluster than the roughly 710-donor mean. In the study, 150 to 200 TCR beta chains were listed as associated with cytomegalovirus. Cytomegalovirus status was reported to be diagnosed by the classifier with high specificity and sensitivity in both the original and validation cohorts. Roughly uniform sequencing depth across donors was assumed in presence/absence analyses, although this assumption may not hold. Immune exposure information for the cohort was limited to CMV serostatus. Most TCR sequences were seen in very few donors, while some public TCRs were found in many individuals. A few of the identified cytomegalovirus-associated TCR beta chains were confirmed in vitro to be specific for cytomegalovirus antigens. In a later analysis, TCR association rates were found to vary across HLA loci, with the most associated TCRs seen for DRB1 alleles and the fewest for HLA-C alleles. Strong co-occurrence of HLA alleles, especially DR and DQ, made assigning TCR associations to individual alleles difficult. HLA typing was unavailable for some donors at each locus, so association tests used only the typed subset. Only TCR beta chains were sequenced in this cohort, and the absence of alpha or paired-chain data limited detectable features. Several of the top co-occurrence clusters appeared to be linked to parvovirus B19, influenza, CMV and Epstein-Barr virus, according to a later analysis. Some IMGT-functional V segments, including TRBV6-2 and TRBV6-3, could not be told apart with the 87-base-pair reads, so those segments were excluded. A further reported finding was that TCR beta sequences accurately predicted the HLA-A and HLA-B alleles for most subjects in the first cohort. According to a later analysis, most CMV-associated TCR beta chains appeared to be HLA-restricted, and the HLA associations seemed to be driven largely by CMV exposure. An association between a missense DCLRE1C variant and V-gene and J-gene trimming of TCR beta chains was found in a later genetic analysis and replicated in an independent cohort. It was suggested by the authors that the approach could potentially be generalized to other disease states and immunological phenotypes.

Library method: the immunoSEQ multiplex PCR assay. For the multiplex PCR, a mixture combining 60 forward primers for TCR Vbeta segments and 13 reverse primers for TCR Jbeta segments was used. A multiplex PCR assay on genomic DNA amplified the CDR3 region of rearranged TCR beta genes. On the Illumina HiSeq System, the amplified TCR beta libraries were sequenced as 87-base-pair reads. Per the original workflow: Across the 700 or so repertoires, a later analysis counted tens of millions of unique TCR beta chains, roughly 11 million of which were shared by at least two donors. A nearest-neighbor algorithm error-corrected the raw reads and collapsed the reads into unique sequences, merging closely related sequences to remove PCR and sequencing errors. Alignment of CDR3 sequences to IMGT reference sequences was used to assign V, D and J gene segments. For a sequence to be retained, a match of at least six nucleotides to both a V gene segment and a J gene segment was required. A rearrangement was called productive if the CDR3 had no stop codons and remained in frame with V and J, and every other rearrangement was called non-productive. CDR3 was defined by IMGT convention, running from the second conserved V-encoded cysteine to the conserved J-encoded phenylalanine. Sequences without an unambiguous match to a single V gene segment were excluded from the earlier analysis of over 500 of the donors. In an earlier analysis of about 590 of the donors, a V segment was called functional when productive rearrangements were above 56.7%, and segregating when the standard deviation between donors exceeded 5%. To diagnose cytomegalovirus status from the catalog of TCR beta chain sequences, a statistical classification framework was built. V and J gene assignment, in a later analysis, came from comparing TCR nucleotide sequences with IMGT/GENE-DB human TR gene sequences. In a later analysis, CDR3 sequences and most-parsimonious VDJ recombination scenarios were assigned using the TCRdist pipeline. A later analysis defined each TCR beta chain by its CDR3 amino acid sequence plus V-gene family, and excluded reads lacking a unique V-gene family. A later analysis removed several hundred highly shared, low-generation-probability nucleotide sequences to deal with suspected cross-contamination and a sequencing artifact. In a later analysis, a clonal expansion index for each public chain was calculated from normalized within-repertoire ranks of inferred template counts. In a later analysis, generation probabilities were computed with a VDJ recombination model fitted to out-of-frame rearrangements, and the resulting probabilities were checked against IGoR. Hypergeometric tests were used in a later analysis to score TCR-TCR, TCR-HLA and TCR-CMV co-occurrence, with a repertoire-size bias correction applied to the TCR pairs. To estimate false discovery rates, a later analysis permuted the HLA or CMV assignments 20 times. In a later analysis, co-occurring TCRs were grouped using DBSCAN, and TCRdist sequence similarity was added for clustering within HLA-allele-positive subsets. For co-occurrence clustering, repertoires with fewer than 30,000 or more than 120,000 public chains were excluded, along with 5 or 6 repertoires with anomalous nucleotide sharing. TCRdb re-hosts the immuneACCESS table, in-frame sequences only. Its copies lack some clones; in the studies checked, an unresolved V gene accounts for under half of them, and the cause for the rest is not known. V and J calls and clone size are as listed in that table; D and trimming were resolved from the DNA. The table for this sample shows fewer than 100,000 clones. The ten largest clones take up more than 0.45% of the sample.

The cohort comprised around 690 healthy bone marrow donors. Cohort members were all nominally healthy when sampled, although unrecorded immune exposures were likely present. The donor was CMV seronegative and was included in the group of several hundred seronegative cohort members. Each donor provided a peripheral blood sample, and peripheral blood mononuclear cells were used for TCR beta sequencing. Genomic DNA extraction from the blood cell samples was performed with the Qiagen DNeasy Blood Extraction Kit. For this clone: Its antigen remains undetermined.

The CDR1 and CDR2 encoded by the germline V gene are MNHNS and SASEGT. The trim is 4 bases for V and 0 bases for J, with a gap of 10 bases between the germline ends. The CDR3 runs 15 residues from the cysteine to the phenylalanine. Only the CDR3 DNA stays, 45 bases, in frame from base 1. The sequenced sample consisted of PBMCs. The source is a man aged 45 to 65 in good health and CMV-seronegative. The V gene is TRBV6-1 and the J gene is TRBJ1-5; matching of 6 bases hints at TRBD1 as the D gene. The nucleotides are TGTGCCAGCAGTGCCGAACAGGGTAGCAATCAGCCCCAGCATTTT. This is translated as CASSAEQGSNQPQHF.